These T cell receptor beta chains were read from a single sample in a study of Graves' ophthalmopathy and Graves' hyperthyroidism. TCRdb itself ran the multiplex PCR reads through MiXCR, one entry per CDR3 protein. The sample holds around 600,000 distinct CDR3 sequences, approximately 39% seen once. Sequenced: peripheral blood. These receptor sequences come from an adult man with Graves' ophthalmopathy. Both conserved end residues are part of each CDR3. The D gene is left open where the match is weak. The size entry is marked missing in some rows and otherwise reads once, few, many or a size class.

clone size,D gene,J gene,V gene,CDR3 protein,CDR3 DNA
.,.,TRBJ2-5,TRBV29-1,CSIDGAGETQYF,TGCAGTATTGACGGGGCAGGGGAGACCCAGTACTTC
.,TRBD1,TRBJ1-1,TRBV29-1,CSVRQGRGRTEAFF,TGCAGCGTCCGACAGGGGAGGGGGCGCACTGAAGCTTTCTTT
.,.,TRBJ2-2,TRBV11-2,CASSLAVSKKTGELFF,TGTGCCAGCAGCTTAGCGGTTAGCAAGAAGACCGGGGAGCTGTTTTTT
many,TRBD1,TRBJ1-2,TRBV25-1,CASSDDRAGLLIGYGYTF,TGTGCCAGCAGCGACGACAGGGCGGGATTGTTAATAGGCTATGGCTACACCTTC
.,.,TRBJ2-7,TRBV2,CASTGGGAYEQYF,TGTGCCAGCACCGGGGGCGGCGCCTACGAGCAGTACTTC
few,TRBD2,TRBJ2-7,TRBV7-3,CASSSGLAGSEQYF,TGTGCCAGCAGCTCAGGACTAGCGGGAAGCGAGCAGTACTTC
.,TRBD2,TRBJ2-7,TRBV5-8,CASSLYGTSVSEQYF,TGTGCCAGCAGCTTATACGGGACTAGCGTAAGCGAGCAGTACTTC
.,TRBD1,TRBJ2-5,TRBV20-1,CSAGDRVNETQYF,TGCAGTGCGGGGGACAGGGTTAACGAGACCCAGTACTTC
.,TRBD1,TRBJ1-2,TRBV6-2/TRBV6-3,CASSSPGQGVYGYTF,TGTGCCAGCAGTTCGCCGGGACAGGGGGTGTATGGCTACACCTTC
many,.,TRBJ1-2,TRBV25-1,CASSETAYGYTF,TGTGCCAGCAGTGAGACAGCGTATGGCTACACCTTC
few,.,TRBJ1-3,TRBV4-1,CASSLGSERNTIYF,TGCGCCAGCAGCCTGGGGTCTGAAAGAAACACCATATATTTT
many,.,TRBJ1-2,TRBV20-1,CSAEGGATGGNGYTF,TGCAGTGCTGAGGGCGGTGCGACAGGAGGCAATGGCTACACCTTC
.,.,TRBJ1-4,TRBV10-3,CAISDRADEKLFF,TGTGCCATCAGTGATAGGGCGGACGAAAAACTGTTTTTT
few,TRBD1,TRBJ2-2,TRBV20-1,CSARDRGQGRPGELFF,TGCAGTGCTAGAGATCGGGGACAGGGTAGGCCCGGGGAGCTGTTTTTT
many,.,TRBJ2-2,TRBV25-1,CASRGPPGELFF,TGTGCCAGCAGGGGCCCCCCCGGGGAGCTGTTTTTT
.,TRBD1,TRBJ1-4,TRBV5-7,CASSRDRSRGEKLFF,TGTGCCAGCAGCCGGGACAGGTCTCGGGGTGAAAAACTGTTTTTT
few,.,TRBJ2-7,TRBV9,CASSQPGVVYEQYF,TGTGCCAGCAGCCAACCGGGAGTCGTCTACGAGCAGTACTTC
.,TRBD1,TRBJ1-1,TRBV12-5,CASGDRGLRTEAFF,TGTGCTAGTGGTGACAGGGGGCTAAGGACTGAAGCTTTCTTT
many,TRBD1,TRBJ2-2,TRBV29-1,CSVEDLLGQGANTGELFF,TGCAGCGTTGAAGATTTACTGGGACAGGGGGCGAACACCGGGGAGCTGTTTTTT
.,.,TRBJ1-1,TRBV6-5,CASLSTRGVGTEAFF,TGTGCCAGCCTATCGACCCGGGGAGTTGGGACTGAAGCTTTCTTT
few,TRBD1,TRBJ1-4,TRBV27,CASSPRTGFEKLFF,TGTGCCAGCAGTCCACGGACAGGTTTCGAAAAACTGTTTTTT
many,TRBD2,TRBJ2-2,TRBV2,CASGPSSGGGTGELFF,TGTGCCAGCGGGCCGTCTAGCGGGGGGGGCACCGGGGAGCTGTTTTTT
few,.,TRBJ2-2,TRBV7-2,CASSLTRGGGNTGELFF,TGTGCCAGCAGCCTGACCCGGGGTGGGGGGAACACCGGGGAGCTGTTTTTT
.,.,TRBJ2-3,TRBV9,CASSVESGSTDTQYF,TGTGCCAGCAGCGTAGAATCAGGGAGCACAGATACGCAGTATTTT
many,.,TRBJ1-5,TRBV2,CASSEALGINQPQHF,TGTGCCAGCAGTGAAGCGCTAGGGATCAATCAGCCCCAGCATTTT
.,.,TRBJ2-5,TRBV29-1,CSVESLAGKKTQNF,TGCAGCGTTGAATCGTTGGCGGGAAAAAAGACCCAGAACTTC
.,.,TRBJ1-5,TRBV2,CASSEGGPQHF,TGTGCCAGCAGTGAGGGGGGGCCCCAGCATTTT